This is a list of T cell receptor beta chains from one sample in a study of a mutant IDH1 vaccine in newly diagnosed glioma. These receptors have no known antigen. The method was immunoSEQ multiplex PCR; TCRdb's version includes in-frame clones alone and lacks a portion of them. The table shows under 150,000 clones, with roughly 88% occurring only once. The material was PBMCs, obtained from a glioma patient whose treatment included an IDH1 peptide vaccine. These receptors originate from a woman aged 50 to 60 with glioma. Both conserved end residues are part of each CDR3. The D gene is left open where the match is weak. Not every row has a clone size; where given, it reads once, few, many or a size class.

D gene | J gene | clone size | V gene | CDR3 protein | CDR3 DNA
TRBD1 | TRBJ1-2 | . | TRBV5-1 | CASSSSTGNYGYTF | TGCGCCAGCAGCTCGTCGACAGGGAACTATGGCTACACCTTC
. | TRBJ2-7 | once | TRBV7-9 | CASSLAMGERYEQYF | TGTGCCAGCAGCTTAGCGATGGGGGAACGCTACGAGCAGTACTTC
. | TRBJ1-5 | few | TRBV27 | CASSSQVRGNQPQHF | TGTGCCAGCAGTTCCCAGGTTAGAGGCAATCAGCCCCAGCATTTT
. | TRBJ1-1 | . | TRBV10-3 | CAILGVENTEAFF | TGTGCCATCCTTGGGGTGGAGAACACTGAAGCTTTCTTT
TRBD2 | TRBJ2-5 | . | TRBV19 | CASRLAGETQYF | TGTGCCAGTCGACTAGCAGGCGAGACCCAGTACTTC
. | TRBJ2-7 | . | TRBV27 | CASSLGLLYEQYF | TGTGCCAGCAGTCTGGGACTCCTCTACGAGCAGTACTTC
. | TRBJ1-1 | . | TRBV12-5 | CASGGLGTEAFF | TGTGCTAGTGGTGGGTTGGGGACTGAAGCTTTCTTT
. | TRBJ2-5 | few | TRBV6-1 | CASSDTGGAQETQYF | TGTGCCAGCAGTGATACCGGGGGAGCGCAAGAGACCCAGTACTTC
. | TRBJ1-1 | . | TRBV28 | CAAIRLGRRNTEAFF | TGTGCCGCTATCCGCCTCGGGCGTAGGAACACTGAAGCTTTCTTT
. | TRBJ2-2 | . | TRBV4-1 | CASSPWAGTNTGELFF | TGCGCCAGCAGCCCCTGGGCGGGAACGAACACCGGGGAGCTGTTTTTT
. | TRBJ2-1 | . | TRBV29-1 | CSVGPTDNEQFF | TGCAGCGTAGGCCCCACGGACAATGAGCAGTTCTTC
TRBD2 | TRBJ2-3 | . | TRBV28 | CASLPGLAASTDTQYF | TGTGCCAGCCTACCGGGACTAGCGGCCTCCACAGATACGCAGTATTTT
TRBD2 | TRBJ2-3 | . | TRBV19 | CASSSSGRAADTQYF | TGTGCCAGTAGTAGTAGCGGGAGGGCCGCAGATACGCAGTATTTT
TRBD1 | TRBJ1-2 | . | TRBV6-5 | CASTPGQGNYGYTF | TGTGCCAGCACCCCGGGACAGGGGAACTATGGCTACACCTTC
TRBD2 | TRBJ2-1 | . | TRBV19 | CASRGTSGGSNEQFF | TGTGCCAGTAGAGGGACTAGCGGGGGGAGCAATGAGCAGTTCTTC
. | TRBJ2-7 | . | TRBV5-3 | CARSLPRAETYEQYF | TGTGCCAGAAGCTTACCGAGGGCAGAGACCTACGAGCAGTACTTC
. | TRBJ1-6 | . | TRBV6-1 | CASSDRATSSYNSPLHF | TGTGCCAGCAGTGACCGGGCCACGAGCTCCTATAATTCACCCCTCCACTTT
. | TRBJ1-2 | . | TRBV4-2 | CASSQEGGVPNYGYTF | TGTGCCAGCAGCCAAGAGGGGGGGGTCCCCAACTATGGCTACACCTTC
TRBD2 | TRBJ2-7 | . | TRBV29-1 | CSVDTGGSIEQYF | TGCAGCGTTGATACGGGAGGGAGTATCGAGCAGTACTTC
TRBD1 | TRBJ2-5 | . | TRBV23-1 | CASSQSRGPPQETQYF | TGCGCCAGCAGTCAATCGAGGGGGCCGCCCCAAGAGACCCAGTACTTC
. | TRBJ1-5 | . | TRBV2 | CASYGQLRNQPQHF | TGTGCCAGCTATGGACAGCTCAGGAATCAGCCCCAGCATTTT
. | TRBJ2-1 | . | TRBV6-1 | CASSEGAGGQPSNEQFF | TGTGCCAGCAGTGAAGGCGCGGGCGGGCAGCCCTCTAATGAGCAGTTCTTC
TRBD2 | TRBJ2-5 | . | TRBV15 | CATSRDSAGAGETQYF | TGTGCCACCAGCAGAGATTCGGCGGGAGCAGGAGAGACCCAGTACTTC
. | TRBJ2-3 | . | TRBV18 | CASSPPLGDTQYF | TGTGCCAGCTCACCACCGCTGGGAGATACGCAGTATTTT
. | TRBJ1-4 | . | TRBV5-8 | CASSPRGTEKLFF | TGTGCCAGCAGCCCGAGGGGGACCGAAAAACTGTTTTTT
. | TRBJ2-5 | . | TRBV29-1 | CSAFGGRRETQYF | TGCAGCGCCTTTGGGGGGAGGCGAGAGACCCAGTACTTC
. | TRBJ2-1 | . | TRBV5-1 | CASSPEGRRDPNEQFF | TGCGCCAGCAGCCCGGAGGGGCGGAGGGATCCCAATGAGCAGTTCTTC
. | TRBJ2-1 | once | TRBV5-1 | CASSLRDFPYNEQFF | TGCGCCAGCAGCTTGAGGGACTTCCCCTACAATGAGCAGTTCTTC
. | TRBJ1-6 | . | TRBV5-4 | CASSSTGYDPYNSPLHF | TGTGCCAGCAGCTCTACAGGGTACGATCCCTATAATTCACCCCTCCACTTT
. | TRBJ2-3 | . | TRBV5-4 | CASSLERGRDTQYF | TGTGCCAGCAGCTTGGAGAGGGGGAGGGATACGCAGTATTTT
. | TRBJ1-2 | . | TRBV30 | CAWSRARGYGYTF | TGTGCCTGGAGTAGGGCCAGGGGCTATGGCTACACCTTC
. | TRBJ1-2 | few | TRBV10-3 | CAIRERGDGYTF | TGTGCCATCAGGGAGCGCGGGGATGGCTACACCTTC
. | TRBJ1-1 | . | TRBV5-6 | CASSLEQGPKGTEAFF | TGTGCCAGCAGCTTGGAACAAGGGCCCAAAGGCACTGAAGCTTTCTTT
. | TRBJ1-5 | . | TRBV9 | CASSVEGGNQPQHF | TGTGCCAGCAGCGTAGAAGGGGGCAATCAGCCCCAGCATTTT
. | TRBJ2-7 | . | TRBV6-1 | CASISTKGEQYF | TGTGCCAGCATTTCGACCAAGGGGGAGCAGTACTTC
TRBD1 | TRBJ2-5 | . | TRBV19 | CASSIGTGGQETQYF | TGTGCCAGTAGTATAGGAACAGGGGGTCAAGAGACCCAGTACTTC
. | TRBJ2-5 | . | TRBV18 | CASSPKGWDPYQETQYF | TGTGCCAGCTCACCAAAGGGGTGGGATCCGTACCAAGAGACCCAGTACTTC
TRBD1 | TRBJ1-4 | . | TRBV18 | CASSPQVLTGEGKLFF | TGTGCCAGCTCACCACAGGTGTTAACAGGGGAAGGAAAACTGTTTTTT
. | TRBJ2-1 | . | TRBV6-1 | CASSVEGSSYNEQFF | TGCGCCAGCAGTGTAGAGGGGAGCTCCTACAATGAGCAGTTCTTC
. | TRBJ2-1 | once | TRBV7-2 | CASSFSTYNEQFF | TGTGCCAGCAGCTTTTCCACTTACAATGAGCAGTTCTTC
. | TRBJ2-1 | . | TRBV27 | CASSPRSSYNEQFF | TGTGCCAGCAGTCCTAGATCTAGCTACAATGAGCAGTTCTTC
TRBD1 | TRBJ2-7 | . | TRBV5-4 | CASSGDRDSYEQYF | TGTGCCAGCAGCGGGGACCGGGACAGCTACGAGCAGTACTTC
TRBD2 | TRBJ2-5 | . | TRBV9 | CASGAGGFQETQYF | TGTGCCAGCGGGGCGGGAGGTTTCCAAGAGACCCAGTACTTC
. | TRBJ2-1 | . | TRBV9 | CASSDPERDEQFF | TGTGCCAGCAGCGACCCTGAGCGGGATGAGCAGTTCTTC